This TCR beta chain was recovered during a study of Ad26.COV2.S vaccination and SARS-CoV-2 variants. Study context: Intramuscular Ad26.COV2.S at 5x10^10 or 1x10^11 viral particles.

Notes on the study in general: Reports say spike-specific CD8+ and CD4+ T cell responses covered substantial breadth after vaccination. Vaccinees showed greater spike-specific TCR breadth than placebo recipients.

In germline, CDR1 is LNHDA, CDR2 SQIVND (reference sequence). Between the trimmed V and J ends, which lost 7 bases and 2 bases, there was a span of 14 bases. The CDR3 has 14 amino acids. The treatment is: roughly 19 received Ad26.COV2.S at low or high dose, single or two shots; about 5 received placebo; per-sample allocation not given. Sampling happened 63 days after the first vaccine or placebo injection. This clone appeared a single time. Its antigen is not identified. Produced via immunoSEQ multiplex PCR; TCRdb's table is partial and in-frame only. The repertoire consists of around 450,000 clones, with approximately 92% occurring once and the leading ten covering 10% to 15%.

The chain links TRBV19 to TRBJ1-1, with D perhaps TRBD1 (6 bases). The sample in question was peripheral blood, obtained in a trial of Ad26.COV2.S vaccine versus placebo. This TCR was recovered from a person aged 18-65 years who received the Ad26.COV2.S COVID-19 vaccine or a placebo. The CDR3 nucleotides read TGTGCCAGTACCACTCGCGGGGGCAACACTGAAGCTTTCTTT. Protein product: CASTTRGGNTEAFF.